This T cell receptor beta chain comes out of a study of T-cell reconstitution after alpha-beta-depleted transplantation in children. Germline-derived CDR1 and CDR2 are DFQATT and SNEGSKA (reference sequence). Germline trimming cut 7 bases from V and 4 bases from J; bases unmatched to any gene: 6. The CDR3 spans 12 residues. This clonotype was found many times. It was with unique molecular identifiers that the TCRbeta library was prepared. TCRdb reprocessed the PCR reads via MiXCR and lists one record per CDR3 protein. The data contain some 240,000 distinct CDR3 sequences, 9.5% to 15% of them singletons.

The rearrangement uses TRBV20-1 and TRBJ2-5; TRBD1 matches 7 bases. The clonotype originates from a human donor who donated a stem cell graft to a child with acute lymphoblastic leukemia. This material consisted of PBMCs from the stem cell graft donor, taken from the stem cell graft. Here the CDR3 reads CSGGTELETQYF. The CDR3 nucleotides are TGCAGTGGGGGGACAGAGTTAGAGACCCAGTACTTC.